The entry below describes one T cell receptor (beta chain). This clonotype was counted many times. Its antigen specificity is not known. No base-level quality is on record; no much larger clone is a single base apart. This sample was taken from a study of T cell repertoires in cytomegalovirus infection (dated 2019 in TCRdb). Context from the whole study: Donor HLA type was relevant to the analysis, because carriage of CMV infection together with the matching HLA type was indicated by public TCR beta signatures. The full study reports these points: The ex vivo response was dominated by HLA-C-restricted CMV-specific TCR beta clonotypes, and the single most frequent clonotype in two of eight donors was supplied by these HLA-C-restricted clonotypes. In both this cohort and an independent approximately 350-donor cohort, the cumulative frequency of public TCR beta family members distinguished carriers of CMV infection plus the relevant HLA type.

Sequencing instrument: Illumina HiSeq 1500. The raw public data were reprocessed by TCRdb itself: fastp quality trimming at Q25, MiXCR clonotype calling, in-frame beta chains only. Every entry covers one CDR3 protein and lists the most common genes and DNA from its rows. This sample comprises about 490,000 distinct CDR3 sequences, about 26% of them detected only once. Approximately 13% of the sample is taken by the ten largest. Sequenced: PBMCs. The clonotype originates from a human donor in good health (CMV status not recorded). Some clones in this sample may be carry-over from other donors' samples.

The DNA reads as follows: TGTGCCAGCAGTTACTCCCTCGTAGGGTCTAACTATGGCTACACCTTC. Translation gives CASSYSLVGSNYGYTF. The sequence is built from TRBV6-6 and TRBJ1-2, with no D gene named confidently. The CDR3 contains 16 residues, cysteine and phenylalanine counted. Of the read, only the CDR3 DNA is kept; its 48 bases are in frame from base 1. V is shortened by 0 bases, J by 0 bases, and the region joining them spans 11 bases. According to the germline V gene (reference sequence), CDR1 reads MNHNY and CDR2 reads SVGAGI.